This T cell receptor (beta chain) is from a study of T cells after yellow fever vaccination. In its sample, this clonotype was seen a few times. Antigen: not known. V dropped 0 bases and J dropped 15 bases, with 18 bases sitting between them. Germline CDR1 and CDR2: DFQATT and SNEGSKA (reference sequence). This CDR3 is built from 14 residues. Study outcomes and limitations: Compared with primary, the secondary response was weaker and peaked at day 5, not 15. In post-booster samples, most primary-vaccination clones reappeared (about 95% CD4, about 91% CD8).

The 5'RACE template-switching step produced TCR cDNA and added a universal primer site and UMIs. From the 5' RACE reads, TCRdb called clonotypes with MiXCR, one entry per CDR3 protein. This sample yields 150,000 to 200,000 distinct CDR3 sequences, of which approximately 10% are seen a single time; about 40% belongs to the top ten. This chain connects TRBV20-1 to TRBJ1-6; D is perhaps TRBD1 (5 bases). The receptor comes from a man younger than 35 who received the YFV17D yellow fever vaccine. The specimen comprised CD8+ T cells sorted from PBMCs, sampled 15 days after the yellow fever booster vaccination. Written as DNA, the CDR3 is TGCAGTGCTAGAGACGGGGGGGAAACCCTCCTCCTCCACTTT. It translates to CSARDGGETLLLHF.